A single sample is the source of the 24 T cell receptor beta chains below, sequenced in a study of blood T cell repertoires in COVID-19 (dated by TCRdb to 2019 to 2021). The library was produced with the immunoSEQ multiplex PCR assay. TCRdb obtained this table from immuneACCESS and retained in-frame rearrangements with V and J assigned. These tables miss some clones; where compared with another copy, unresolved V genes account for less than half of the shortfall, and the remainder is unexplained. The sample profile shows over 250,000 clones; 86% of them were found once. Around 9.5% of the sample goes to the ten largest clones. Sequenced material: peripheral blood. The receptors derive from a middle-aged man who had recovered from COVID-19.

The rearrangement links TRBV6-2 or TRBV6-3 to TRBJ1-5; D gene uncertain. Trimming took 2 bases from V and 0 from J, leaving 5 bases between them. The CDR3 sequence is 14 residues long. Germline V gene sequence: CDR1 MNHEY, CDR2 SVGEGT. The CDR3 DNA reads as TGTGCCAGCAGTTACCAGTTTAGCAATCAGCCCCAGCATTTT. It encodes CASSYQFSNQPQHF.

This rearrangement joins TRBV11-3 to TRBJ2-4; 8 nucleotides align to TRBD1. V shed 5 bases, J shed 6 bases, and the junction held 6 bases outside the gene matches. CDR3 length: 14 residues. Germline loops: CDR1 SGHNT, CDR2 YENEEA. CDR3 region: CASSQGQGSNIQYF. The CDR3 DNA reads TGTGCCAGCAGCCAAGGACAGGGCTCAAACATTCAGTACTTC.

The genes are TRBV10-3 and TRBJ2-3; 11 nucleotides line up with TRBD2. The germline gives CDR1 ENHRY, CDR2 SYGVKD. The trim removed 2 bases at V and 2 bases at J, leaving 6 bases unmatched. The CDR3 extends over 17 amino acids. The CDR3 DNA follows: TGTGCCATCAGTGAGCCTATGGGACTAGCGGACACAGATACGCAGTATTTT. It encodes CAISEPMGLADTDTQYF.

Only a few counts were recorded for this clone. For the CDR3, the DNA is TGTGCCAGCAGCTTAAGAGGGTACACTGAAGCTTTCTTT. Protein: CASSLRGYTEAFF. This chain joins TRBV13 and TRBJ1-1; D gene ambiguous. Looked up from germline, CDR1 is PRHDT and CDR2 is FYEKMQ (reference sequence). V lost 2 bases and J lost 3, with 7 bases in between. The CDR3 is 13 amino acids. The complete variable domain, with remaining parts taken from reference TRBV13 and TRBJ1-1, reads AAGVIQSPRHLIKEKRETATLKCYPIPRHDTVYWYQQGPGQDPQFLISFYEKMQSDKGSIPDRFSAQQFSDYHSELNMSSLELGDSALYFCASSLRGYTEAFFGQGTRLTVV.

The V and J genes are TRBV7-3 and TRBJ2-1; D perhaps matches TRBD2 (6 bases). V was cut by 3 bases and J by 7 bases, with 19 bases left in between. CDR1 is SGHTA and CDR2 is FQGTGA in the germline V gene. This CDR3 is 16 amino acids long. The CDR3 region has the DNA TGTGCCAGCAGCTTGGCTGTCGGGGCGGGGAGGAATGAGCAGTTCTTC. Translation gives CASSLAVGAGRNEQFF.

This clone was seen more than once but under ten times. The J gene is TRBJ2-3, the V gene TRBV7-6; tentative D call: TRBD1 (6 bases). Germline CDR1 SGHVS, CDR2 FNYEAQ. The V gene lost 4 bases and the J gene lost 4 bases, with 18 bases spanning the gap. The CDR3 sequence is 16 residues long. CDR3 coding DNA: TGTGCCAGCAGCTCATCCGGTGGACAGACATCAGATACGCAGTATTTT. It specifies CASSSSGGQTSDTQYF.

The rearrangement uses TRBV5-5 and TRBJ2-5; tentative D call: TRBD2 (6 bases). The CDR3 has 18 amino acids. Germline values: CDR1 SGHKS, CDR2 YYEKEE (reference sequence). Trimming removed 3 bases at V and 4 bases at J, with 25 bases between. The CDR3 sequence: CASSYISGGTGQRETQYF. The CDR3 region has the DNA TGTGCCAGCAGCTATATCAGTGGGGGGACGGGGCAGCGAGAGACCCAGTACTTC.

The chain employs TRBV19 and TRBJ2-7; 8 bases fit TRBD1. The germline V gene has CDR1 LNHDA and CDR2 SQIVND (reference sequence). The length of the CDR3 is 14 residues. With 7 bases clipped from V and 0 bases from J, the junction kept 5 bases outside the gene matches. The CDR3 here is CASNRQGSSYEQYF. The CDR3 region has the DNA TGTGCCAGTAACCGACAGGGGAGCTCCTACGAGCAGTACTTC.

The rearrangement links TRBV10-3 to TRBJ1-2, with 9 bases aligning to TRBD1. The germline CDR1 and CDR2 sequences are ENHRY and SYGVKD. After removal of 7 bases from V and 4 bases from J, the junction contained 7 bases not matched to a gene. This CDR3 contains 14 residues. Here the CDR3 reads CAIKEGTGIYGYTF. The CDR3 DNA is TGTGCCATCAAGGAAGGGACAGGGATCTATGGCTACACCTTC.

The J gene is TRBJ2-7, the V gene TRBV7-6; TRBD2 matches 9 bases. This CDR3 comprises 15 residues. Unmatched junction bases numbered 8, after V lost 2 bases and J lost 6 bases. Per germline, CDR1 SGHVS and CDR2 FNYEAQ. CDR3 sequence reads: CASSLYSSGTSEQYF. In DNA form, the CDR3 reads TGTGCCAGCAGCTTATATTCTAGCGGGACGTCCGAGCAGTACTTC. Supplemented by reference TRBV7-6 and TRBJ2-7, the full variable domain reads GAGVSQSPRYKVTKRGQDVALRCDPISGHVSLYWYRQALGQGPEFLTYFNYEAQQDKSGLPNDRFSAERPEGSISTLTIQRTEQRDSAMYRCASSLYSSGTSEQYFGPGTRLTVT.

This clone was detected only a few times. CDR3 nucleotide sequence: TGTGCCAGCACCGCACCCGCGGGGGGCTCCTACGAGCAGTACTTC. This codes for CASTAPAGGSYEQYF. This rearrangement joins TRBV27 to TRBJ2-7; 8 nucleotides agree with TRBD2. Germline-derived CDR1 and CDR2 are MNHEY and SMNVEV (reference sequence). With 7 bases clipped from V and 0 bases from J, the junction kept 8 bases outside the gene matches. The CDR3 has 15 residues.

V and J are TRBV2 and TRBJ1-2; 10 nucleotides line up with TRBD1. The germline V gene has CDR1 SNHLY and CDR2 FYNNEI. The V gene end was trimmed by 4 bases and the J gene end by 2 bases; junction bases not matched to a gene: 4. This CDR3 is built from 15 residues. CDR3 in amino acids: CASSGETGGNYGYTF. As DNA, the CDR3 is TGTGCCAGCAGTGGAGAGACAGGGGGCAACTATGGCTACACCTTC.

This chain joins TRBV19 and TRBJ1-5; 8 bases line up with TRBD1. V lost 6 bases, J lost 3 bases, and 7 bases stayed unmatched. The CDR3 loop spans 15 amino acids. The germline gives CDR1 LNHDA, CDR2 SQIVND (reference sequence). CDR3 region: CASRRSGGPNQPQHF. The CDR3 nucleotides read TGTGCCAGTAGGCGGTCAGGGGGCCCCAATCAGCCCCAGCATTTT.

The chain recombines TRBV7-6 with TRBJ2-3; D not resolved. This CDR3 has 14 amino acids. The ends were cut back, 0 bases at V and 0 bases at J, with 4 bases in the middle. Germline lookup yields CDR1 SGHVS and CDR2 FNYEAQ. The CDR3, as DNA: TGTGCCAGCAGCTTAGCGGGCAGCACAGATACGCAGTATTTT. Translated, it gives CASSLAGSTDTQYF.

The chain couples TRBV27 to TRBJ2-3; 12 nucleotides align to TRBD1. In germline, CDR1 is MNHEY, CDR2 SMNVEV (reference sequence). The V gene end was trimmed by 4 bases and the J gene end by 5 bases; junction bases not matched to a gene: 1. CDR3 length equals 14 residues. The CDR3 DNA is TGTGCCAGCAGTTGGGACAGGGGGCAAGATACGCAGTATTTT. Translation gives CASSWDRGQDTQYF.

J is TRBJ1-2 and V is TRBV5-4; 7 bases line up with TRBD1. CDR3 length equals 14 residues. Germline trimming cut 4 bases from V and 2 bases from J; bases unmatched to any gene: 5. Germline CDR1 and CDR2: SGHNT and YYREEE (reference sequence). The CDR3 spells CASSLTGENYGYTF. The CDR3 region has the DNA TGTGCCAGCAGCCTAACAGGGGAGAACTATGGCTACACCTTC.

This rearrangement joins TRBV19 to TRBJ2-1; 12 bases match TRBD2. The J segment lost 6 bases and the V segment lost 3 bases, leaving 6 bases of the junction unmatched. Germline V gives CDR1 LNHDA, CDR2 SQIVND (reference sequence). The CDR3 has 16 residues. The CDR3 reads CASSIRELAGGNEQFF. Written as DNA, the CDR3 is TGTGCCAGTAGTATCCGGGAACTAGCGGGAGGCAATGAGCAGTTCTTC.

The CDR3 nucleotides are TGTGCCAGCAGACACCCCGGCGGACAGGGGGCGAACACCGGGGAGCTGTTTTTT. Protein: CASRHPGGQGANTGELFF. The chain joins TRBV21-1 to TRBJ2-2; TRBD1 was called by the table and not checked on the DNA. TRBV21-1 is a listed pseudogene. The CDR3 loop spans 18 amino acids.

The rearrangement links TRBV2 to TRBJ1-6, with a possible D match to TRBD1 (5 bases). Trimming removed 6 bases at V and 7 bases at J, with 16 bases between. CDR1 SNHLY and CDR2 FYNNEI come from the germline V gene. This CDR3 has 15 residues. CDR3 coding DNA: TGTGCCAGCAGGACGCAACAGGTTCACAATTCACCCCTCCACTTT. Translation gives CASRTQQVHNSPLHF.

The chain couples TRBV9 to TRBJ2-7; 9 bases align to TRBD2. V lost 0 bases, J lost 6 bases, and 7 bases stayed unmatched. The CDR3 covers 15 residues. In germline, CDR1 is SGDLS, CDR2 YYNGEE. CDR3 protein: CASSVAAGGPPEQYF. The DNA of the CDR3 is TGTGCCAGCAGCGTAGCGGCGGGAGGGCCTCCCGAGCAGTACTTC. The whole variable domain, filled in from reference TRBV9 and TRBJ2-7, reads DSGVTQTPKHLITATGQRVTLRCSPRSGDLSVYWYQQSLDQGLQFLIQYYNGEERAKGNILERFSAQQFPDLHSELNLSSLELGDSALYFCASSVAAGGPPEQYFGPGTRLTVT.

The chain links TRBV6-2 or TRBV6-3 to TRBJ2-1; D remains unclear. Germline V gene sequence: CDR1 MNHEY, CDR2 SVGEGT. CDR3 length equals 15 residues. The V gene lost 5 bases and the J gene lost 4 bases, with 15 bases spanning the gap. CDR3 residues: CASSDVLRLYNEQFF. CDR3 sequence (DNA): TGTGCCAGCAGTGACGTTTTGCGACTGTACAATGAGCAGTTCTTC.

The chain couples TRBV6-6 to TRBJ2-7; 8 nucleotides agree with TRBD2. Germline loops: CDR1 MNHNY, CDR2 SVGAGI (reference sequence). V lost 6 bases and J lost 0; bases outside the gene matches: 1. The CDR3 extends over 13 amino acids. The CDR3 coding sequence is TGTGCCAGCAGACTAGCGGCCTCCTACGAGCAGTACTTC. This encodes CASRLAASYEQYF.

The genes are TRBV9 and TRBJ1-5; TRBD1 matches at 7 bases. In germline, CDR1 is SGDLS, CDR2 YYNGEE. With 0 bases clipped from V and 6 bases from J, the junction kept 6 bases outside the gene matches. The CDR3 loop spans 15 amino acids. The CDR3 DNA follows: TGTGCCAGCAGCGTAGGAGGAGGGGGCGGTCAGCCCCAGCATTTT. Translating gives CASSVGGGGGQPQHF.

In the case of this clone: Other DNA variants within this sample encode the same CDR3. This chain connects TRBV3-1 (or the pseudogene TRBV3-2) to TRBJ2-7, with TRBD1 matching over 8 bases. After removal of 1 base from V and 3 bases from J, the junction contained 11 bases not matched to a gene. CDR1 is LGHDT, CDR2 YNNKEL, per germline (reference sequence). CDR3 length equals 17 residues. CDR3 coding DNA: TGTGCCAGCAGCCAAGTCGGGCGACAGGGGCGATACTACGAGCAGTACTTC. Translated, it gives CASSQVGRQGRYYEQYF.